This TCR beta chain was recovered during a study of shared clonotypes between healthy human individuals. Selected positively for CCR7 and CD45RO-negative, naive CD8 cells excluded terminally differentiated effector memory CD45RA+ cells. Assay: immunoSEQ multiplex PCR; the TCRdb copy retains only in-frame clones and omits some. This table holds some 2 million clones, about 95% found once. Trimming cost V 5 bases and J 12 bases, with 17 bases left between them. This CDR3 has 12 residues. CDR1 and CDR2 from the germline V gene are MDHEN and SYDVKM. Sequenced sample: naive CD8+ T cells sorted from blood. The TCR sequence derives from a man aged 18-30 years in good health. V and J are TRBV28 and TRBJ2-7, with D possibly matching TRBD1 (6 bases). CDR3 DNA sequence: TGTGCCAGCAGTCAAACAGGGCCATCCCCGTACTTC. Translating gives CASSQTGPSPYF.